Listed below are T cell receptor beta chains from one sample, sequenced in a study of CD8+ T cells in alopecia areata. TCRdb's table, derived via immunoSEQ multiplex PCR, lists solely in-frame clones and lacks some. Here the sample spans over 150,000 clones, nearly 60% being singletons. The sample here was CD4+ T cells sorted from blood, taken at week 24, from a patient treated with tofacitinib. All receptors derive from a human donor with alopecia areata. The CDR3 runs from the conserved cysteine through the conserved F or W. D genes are given only for firm matches. Clone size is stated in some rows and not others, as once, few, many or a class when expanded.

j_gene: TRBJ2-3; abundance: few; d_gene: -; v_gene: TRBV6-6; CDR3aa: CASSQLIQTSGDTQYF; CDR3nt: TGTGCCAGCAGTCAACTTATTCAGACATCGGGAGATACGCAGTATTTT
j_gene: TRBJ1-2; abundance: -; d_gene: TRBD1; v_gene: TRBV7-9; CDR3aa: CASSFSDRVIYGYTF; CDR3nt: TGTGCCAGCAGCTTCTCCGACAGGGTCATCTATGGCTACACCTTC
j_gene: TRBJ1-2; abundance: -; d_gene: -; v_gene: TRBV10-2; CDR3aa: CASSESGKDGATGYGYTF; CDR3nt: TGCGCCAGCAGTGAGTCGGGGAAGGACGGAGCAACCGGCTATGGCTACACCTTC
j_gene: TRBJ1-5; abundance: few; d_gene: -; v_gene: TRBV29-1; CDR3aa: CSVAENSNQPQHF; CDR3nt: TGCAGCGTTGCCGAGAATAGCAATCAGCCCCAGCATTTT
j_gene: TRBJ2-5; abundance: -; d_gene: TRBD2; v_gene: TRBV5-1; CDR3aa: CASSSSGEQETQYF; CDR3nt: TGCGCCAGCAGCTCAAGCGGGGAACAAGAGACCCAGTACTTC
j_gene: TRBJ2-5; abundance: -; d_gene: TRBD2; v_gene: TRBV10-3; CDR3aa: CAISDKWTREETQYF; CDR3nt: TGTGCCATCAGTGACAAATGGACTAGAGAAGAGACCCAGTACTTC
j_gene: TRBJ1-5; abundance: -; d_gene: -; v_gene: TRBV15; CDR3aa: CATSRQNQPQHF; CDR3nt: TGTGCCACCAGCCGACAGAACCAGCCCCAGCATTTT
j_gene: TRBJ1-1; abundance: -; d_gene: TRBD1; v_gene: TRBV4-2; CDR3aa: CASSGRTGGGDTEAFF; CDR3nt: TGTGCCAGCAGCGGTCGGACAGGGGGTGGGGACACTGAAGCTTTCTTT
j_gene: TRBJ1-1; abundance: -; d_gene: TRBD1; v_gene: TRBV29-1; CDR3aa: CSTRQGRNTEAFF; CDR3nt: TGCAGCACCCGACAGGGCCGGAACACTGAAGCTTTCTTT
j_gene: TRBJ1-1; abundance: -; d_gene: TRBD1; v_gene: TRBV7-9; CDR3aa: CASSSPSGTEGTEAFF; CDR3nt: TGTGCCAGCAGCTCCCCATCCGGGACAGAGGGCACTGAAGCTTTCTTT
j_gene: TRBJ2-7; abundance: -; d_gene: -; v_gene: TRBV7-2; CDR3aa: CASKLDGGQTYEQYF; CDR3nt: TGTGCCAGCAAACTAGACGGGGGGCAAACCTACGAGCAGTACTTC
j_gene: TRBJ1-6; abundance: -; d_gene: -; v_gene: TRBV7-2; CDR3aa: CASSFQGPNNNSPLHF; CDR3nt: TGTGCCAGCAGCTTTCAGGGGCCTAACAATAATTCACCCCTCCACTTT
j_gene: TRBJ2-5; abundance: -; d_gene: TRBD1; v_gene: TRBV7-3; CDR3aa: CASSPQGKETQYF; CDR3nt: TGTGCCAGCAGCCCACAGGGGAAAGAGACCCAGTACTTC
j_gene: TRBJ2-2; abundance: few; d_gene: -; v_gene: TRBV27; CDR3aa: CASTPQGRDNLRELFF; CDR3nt: TGTGCCAGCACCCCTCAGGGCAGGGACAATCTTAGGGAGCTGTTTTTT
j_gene: TRBJ2-7; abundance: few; d_gene: TRBD2; v_gene: TRBV6-5; CDR3aa: CASSLRLAGAYEQYF; CDR3nt: TGTGCCAGCAGCCTTAGACTAGCGGGAGCCTACGAGCAGTACTTC
j_gene: TRBJ2-7; abundance: -; d_gene: TRBD1; v_gene: TRBV7-9; CDR3aa: CASSLGGQGNEQYF; CDR3nt: TGTGCCAGCAGCTTAGGGGGACAGGGGAACGAGCAGTACTTC
j_gene: TRBJ1-4; abundance: -; d_gene: -; v_gene: TRBV27; CDR3aa: CASSFWQGDGKLFF; CDR3nt: TGTGCCAGCAGTTTTTGGCAGGGTGACGGAAAACTGTTTTTT
j_gene: TRBJ2-3; abundance: -; d_gene: -; v_gene: TRBV5-1; CDR3aa: CASSFTPDTQYF; CDR3nt: TGCGCCAGCAGCTTCACCCCAGATACGCAGTATTTT
j_gene: TRBJ2-3; abundance: -; d_gene: TRBD2; v_gene: TRBV29-1; CDR3aa: CSVVISGGANTQYF; CDR3nt: TGCAGCGTTGTTATTAGCGGGGGGGCAAATACGCAGTATTTT
j_gene: TRBJ1-2; abundance: -; d_gene: TRBD1; v_gene: TRBV9; CDR3aa: CASSALGTANGYTF; CDR3nt: TGTGCCAGCAGCGCGCTAGGGACAGCGAATGGCTACACCTTC
j_gene: TRBJ2-5; abundance: few; d_gene: TRBD1; v_gene: TRBV7-2; CDR3aa: CASSYDRARETQYF; CDR3nt: TGTGCCAGCAGCTACGACAGGGCGAGGGAGACCCAGTACTTC
j_gene: TRBJ2-3; abundance: -; d_gene: -; v_gene: TRBV6-6; CDR3aa: CASSFWTGSGDTQYF; CDR3nt: TGTGCCAGCAGTTTCTGGACGGGTTCGGGAGATACGCAGTATTTT
j_gene: TRBJ2-5; abundance: -; d_gene: -; v_gene: TRBV2; CDR3aa: CASRKGADPQETQYF; CDR3nt: TGTGCCAGCAGGAAAGGGGCGGACCCCCAAGAGACCCAGTACTTC
j_gene: TRBJ2-6; abundance: -; d_gene: -; v_gene: TRBV2; CDR3aa: CASSLRGGANVLTF; CDR3nt: TGTGCCAGCAGTTTACGGGGTGGGGCCAACGTCCTGACTTTC
j_gene: TRBJ2-5; abundance: -; d_gene: -; v_gene: TRBV7-2; CDR3aa: CASSRGPNQETQYF; CDR3nt: TGTGCCAGCAGCCGAGGACCAAACCAAGAGACCCAGTACTTC
j_gene: TRBJ2-1; abundance: -; d_gene: TRBD2; v_gene: TRBV7-2; CDR3aa: CASSYGTSPSNEQFF; CDR3nt: TGTGCCAGCAGTTACGGGACTAGCCCATCCAATGAGCAGTTCTTC
j_gene: TRBJ2-7; abundance: -; d_gene: TRBD2; v_gene: TRBV5-1; CDR3aa: CASSDGTSGDSYEQYF; CDR3nt: TGCGCCAGCAGCGACGGGACTAGCGGGGATTCCTACGAGCAGTACTTC
j_gene: TRBJ2-7; abundance: -; d_gene: -; v_gene: TRBV5-6; CDR3aa: CASSLIGGEQYF; CDR3nt: TGTGCCAGCAGCTTGATTGGAGGCGAGCAGTACTTC
j_gene: TRBJ2-2; abundance: -; d_gene: -; v_gene: TRBV13; CDR3aa: CASSLEPSFPGELFF; CDR3nt: TGTGCCAGCAGCTTAGAACCCTCATTCCCCGGGGAGCTGTTTTTT
j_gene: TRBJ2-7; abundance: once; d_gene: TRBD1; v_gene: TRBV5-1; CDR3aa: CASSLGRTGTYEQYF; CDR3nt: TGCGCCAGCAGCTTGGGAAGGACAGGGACCTACGAGCAGTACTTC
j_gene: TRBJ2-7; abundance: -; d_gene: -; v_gene: TRBV28; CDR3aa: CASSHHDRTYEQYF; CDR3nt: TGTGCCAGCAGTCACCACGACAGAACCTACGAGCAGTACTTC
j_gene: TRBJ1-1; abundance: -; d_gene: -; v_gene: TRBV6-5; CDR3aa: CASRSGRAKFTEAFF; CDR3nt: TGTGCCAGCAGAAGTGGACGGGCAAAATTTACTGAAGCTTTCTTT